The 16 T cell receptor beta chains in this list originate from one sample, sequenced in a study of identical twins. Each CDR3 protein is one row after TCRdb ran MiXCR on the 5' RACE reads. The sample contains about 460,000 distinct CDR3 sequences, 14% of which appear only once. This same sample was also part of a study on yellow fever vaccine responses in identical twins.

Sequencing input: CD4+ T cells sorted from blood. The origin of the receptors is a woman between 18 and 29 years old in good health.

The rearrangement uses TRBV7-3 and TRBJ2-2, with D perhaps matching TRBD1 (5 bases). In germline, CDR1 is SGHTA, CDR2 FQGTGA. Trimming took 2 bases from V and 0 from J, leaving 13 bases between them. This CDR3 region has 17 residues. The CDR3 coding sequence is TGTGCCAGCAGCTTACAACCGGCAGGGACGAACACCGGGGAGCTGTTTTTT. It yields the protein CASSLQPAGTNTGELFF.

This clonotype has a count of ten or more. CDR3 protein: CASSESGRQNIQYF. The CDR3 DNA reads as TGCGCCAGCAGTGAAAGCGGCCGACAAAACATTCAGTACTTC. This chain links TRBV10-2 with TRBJ2-4; maybe TRBD2 (5 bases). The CDR3 consists of 14 residues. Germline V CDR1 and CDR2: WSHSY, SAAADI. With 3 bases removed from V and 5 bases from J, the gap between germline ends came to 11 bases.

This clonotype was detected only a few times. The J gene is TRBJ2-3, the V gene TRBV11-2; possibly TRBD2 for D (7 bases). V was cut by 2 bases and J by 2 bases, with 14 bases left in between. The CDR3 loop spans 16 amino acids. Germline CDR1 is SGHAT and CDR2 is FQNNGV. CDR3 loop: CASSLNERGHTDTQYF. In nucleotides, the CDR3 is TGTGCCAGCAGCTTAAATGAGCGGGGACACACAGATACGCAGTATTTT.

This clonotype has a handful of counts. The chain links TRBV5-1 to TRBJ2-2; 10 positions match TRBD2. Losses at the gene ends were 1 base for V and 2 bases for J; bases not matched to a gene: 8. The CDR3 totals 18 residues. CDR1 and CDR2 from the germline V gene are SGHRS and YFSETQ. CDR3 residues: CASSLQLASGSNTGELFF. The DNA for the CDR3 is TGCGCCAGCAGCTTGCAGCTGGCTAGCGGGAGCAACACCGGGGAGCTGTTTTTT.

This clonotype turned up a few times. The chain carries TRBV4-1 and TRBJ2-7; D unresolved. The CDR3 spans 14 residues. Germline CDR1 is MGHRA and CDR2 is YSYEKL. Deletions cut 2 bases from V and 3 bases from J, with 11 bases between. CDR3 residues: CASSQSPGRYEQYF. CDR3 bases: TGCGCCAGCAGCCAATCTCCCGGCCGCTACGAGCAGTACTTC.

This chain connects TRBV10-3 to TRBJ2-1; TRBD1 is a possible D gene (6 bases). The V end lost 10 bases, the J end lost 8 bases, and 9 bases lay between the germline ends. CDR1 is ENHRY and CDR2 is SYGVKD in the germline V gene. CDR3 length: 10 amino acids. CDR3 sequence reads: CATEGDEQFF. The DNA of the CDR3 is TGTGCCACCGAGGGGGATGAGCAGTTCTTC.

This clonotype was counted between two and nine times. This chain uses TRBV12-3 or TRBV12-4 with TRBJ1-5; 8 positions agree with TRBD1. V trimming: 5 bases; J trimming: 6 bases; junction bases outside the gene matches: 9. This CDR3 is 15 amino acids long. The CDR3 nucleotides are TGTGCCAGCAGTCCCGAGGGCAGGGGGCGTCAGCCCCAGCATTTT. Encoded protein: CASSPEGRGRQPQHF.

This clonotype has a handful of counts. The gene calls are TRBV7-6 and TRBJ2-5; D possibly uses TRBD1 or TRBD2 (5 bases each). There are 16 residues in the CDR3. V dropped 1 base and J dropped 6 bases, with 18 bases sitting between them. Germline V gives CDR1 SGHVS, CDR2 FNYEAQ. The CDR3 coding sequence is TGTGCCAGCAGCTTAGGCGGCGGAATAGGGACGCAGACCCAGTACTTC. This codes for CASSLGGGIGTQTQYF.

The V call is TRBV20-1, the J call TRBJ2-3; D is possibly TRBD2 (5 bases). The CDR3 runs to 14 residues. V lost 3 bases and J 0 bases, leaving 10 bases between the germline ends. Germline values: CDR1 DFQATT, CDR2 SNEGSKA (reference sequence). CDR3 sequence reads: CSARVSVSTDTQYF. The CDR3 DNA reads TGCAGTGCTAGGGTTAGCGTCAGCACAGATACGCAGTATTTT.

The chain recombines TRBV10-3 with TRBJ1-1; D is uncertain. V was cut by 11 bases and J by 5 bases, with 18 bases left in between. This CDR3 has 13 residues. The germline V gene has CDR1 ENHRY and CDR2 SYGVKD. CDR3 in amino acids: CASADPLGTEAFF. CDR3 nucleotides: TGTGCCTCTGCAGACCCGCTTGGGACTGAAGCTTTCTTT.

The gene calls are TRBV7-8 and TRBJ1-5, with a possible D match to TRBD1 (5 bases). V dropped 4 bases and J dropped 3 bases, with 10 bases sitting between them. CDR1 is SGHVS and CDR2 is FQNEAQ in the germline V gene. The CDR3 has 14 amino acids. The CDR3 loop reads CASSSSGNNQPQHF. CDR3 nucleotide sequence: TGTGCCAGCAGCTCCTCAGGGAACAATCAGCCCCAGCATTTT.

V usage is TRBV6-1 and J usage is TRBJ2-1; 10 bases agree with TRBD2. V lost 6 bases to trimming and J lost 6 bases; unmatched junction nucleotides: 8. The CDR3 length is 15 residues. CDR1 is MNHNS, CDR2 SASEGT, per germline. The CDR3 here is CASSPSSGRGNEQFF. DNA for the CDR3: TGTGCCAGCAGCCCCTCCAGCGGGAGGGGCAATGAGCAGTTCTTC.

The chain combines TRBV7-9 with TRBJ1-2; 12 nucleotides align to TRBD1. V was clipped by 4 bases and J by 10 bases; unmatched bases: 7. CDR1 SEHNR and CDR2 FQNEAQ come from the germline V gene (reference sequence). The CDR3 totals 14 residues. The CDR3 spells CASSWGTGGAPYTF. The CDR3 DNA sequence: TGTGCCAGCAGCTGGGGGACAGGGGGCGCCCCCTACACCTTC.

This clonotype was seen only a few times. This chain joins TRBV9 and TRBJ1-2, with D unclear. The CDR3 spans 15 residues. Germline lookup yields CDR1 SGDLS and CDR2 YYNGEE. Between the trimmed V and J ends, which lost 0 bases and 4 bases, there was a span of 13 bases. This CDR3 reads CASSVDGGRLYGYTF. The CDR3 nucleotides are TGTGCCAGCAGCGTAGACGGCGGACGACTCTATGGCTACACCTTC.

The chain carries TRBV4-1 and TRBJ2-3; no definite D call. V shed 8 bases and J shed 2 bases, with 14 bases lying between them. The germline gives CDR1 MGHRA, CDR2 YSYEKL. The CDR3 spans 14 residues. CDR3 DNA: TGCGCCAGCTCCGACTTGATCCACACAGATACGCAGTATTTT. Amino acids: CASSDLIHTDTQYF.

The chain joins TRBV5-6 to TRBJ2-4; tentative D call: TRBD2 (5 bases). Trimming removed 2 bases at V and 5 bases at J, with 8 bases between. The CDR3 sequence is 13 residues long. From germline, CDR1 is SGHDT and CDR2 YYEEEE. Written as DNA, the CDR3 is TGTGCCAGCAGCTTACTAGGGCAAAACATTCAGTACTTC. Protein product: CASSLLGQNIQYF.